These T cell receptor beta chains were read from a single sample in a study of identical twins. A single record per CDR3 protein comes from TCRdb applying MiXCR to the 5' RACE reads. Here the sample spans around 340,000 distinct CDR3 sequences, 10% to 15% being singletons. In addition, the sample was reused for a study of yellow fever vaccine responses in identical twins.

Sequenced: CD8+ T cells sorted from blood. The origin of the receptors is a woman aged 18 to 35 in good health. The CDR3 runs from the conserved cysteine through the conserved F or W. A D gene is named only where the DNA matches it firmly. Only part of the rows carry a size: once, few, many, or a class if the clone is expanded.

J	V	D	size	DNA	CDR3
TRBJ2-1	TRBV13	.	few	TGTGCCAGCAGCTTACAGGGTATGGGTGAGCAGTTCTTC	CASSLQGMGEQFF
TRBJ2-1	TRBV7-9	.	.	TGTGCCAGCAGCTTATATGGCTACAATGAGCAGTTCTTC	CASSLYGYNEQFF
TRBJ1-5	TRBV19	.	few	TGTGCCAGTACGACGGCGTATAGCAATCAGCCCCAGCATTTT	CASTTAYSNQPQHF
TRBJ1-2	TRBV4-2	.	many	TGTGCCAGCAGCCAAGAGGAGGGCGCCGTGGGTGGCTACACCTTC	CASSQEEGAVGGYTF
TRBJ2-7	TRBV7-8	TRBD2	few	TGTGCCAGCAGCTTAGAACTAGCGGGAACACGCTACGAGCAGTACTTC	CASSLELAGTRYEQYF
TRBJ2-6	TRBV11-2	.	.	TGTGCCAGCAGCCCTCAGGGTTACGGGGCCAACGTCCTGACTTTC	CASSPQGYGANVLTF
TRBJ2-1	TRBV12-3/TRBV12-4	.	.	TGTGCCAGCAGTCCGGGTCCTTTCGAGCAGTTCTTC	CASSPGPFEQFF
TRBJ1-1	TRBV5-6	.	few	TGTGCCAGCAGCTTCGGGGCGGCTTTCTTT	CASSFGAAFF
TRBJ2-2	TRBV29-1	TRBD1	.	TGCAGCGTTGAAGAAGGCACCGGGACAGGGGTTCTCCGGGAGCTGTTTTTT	CSVEEGTGTGVLRELFF
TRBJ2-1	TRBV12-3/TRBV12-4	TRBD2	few	TGTGCCAGCAGCCCCAGCGGGACTTTCTACAATGAGCAGTTCTTC	CASSPSGTFYNEQFF
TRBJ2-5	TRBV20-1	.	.	TGCAGTGCTAGAGCCCGACTGGAGCAAGAGACCCAGTACTTC	CSARARLEQETQYF
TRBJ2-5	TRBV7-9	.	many	TGTGCCAGCAGCTTACGGACAGCACAAGAGACCCAGTACTTC	CASSLRTAQETQYF
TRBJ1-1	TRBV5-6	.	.	TGTGCCAGCAGCTCCGAGGGGGGGGCTGAAGCTTTCTTT	CASSSEGGAEAFF
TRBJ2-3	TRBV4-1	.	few	TGCGCCAGCAGCCACCAGGGTCACAAAAACACAGATACGCAGTATTTT	CASSHQGHKNTDTQYF
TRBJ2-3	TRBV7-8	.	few	TGTGCCAACGGGGTGTTGGGATCCGATACGCAGTATTTT	CANGVLGSDTQYF
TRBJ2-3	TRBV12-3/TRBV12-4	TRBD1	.	TGTGCCAGCAGTTTGGGCCCGGGACAGCTCACAGATACGCAGTATTTT	CASSLGPGQLTDTQYF
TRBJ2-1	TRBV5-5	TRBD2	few	TGTGCCAGCAGCTTAAGAATAGCGGGGGGGCCAAATGAGCAGTTCTTC	CASSLRIAGGPNEQFF
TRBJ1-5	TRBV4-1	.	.	TGCGCCAGCAGCCGCCTACAGGGATCGGATCAGCCCCAGCATTTT	CASSRLQGSDQPQHF
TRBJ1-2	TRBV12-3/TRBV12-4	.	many	TGTGCCAGCAGTTCCGGGAGAGGCGGCTACACCTTC	CASSSGRGGYTF
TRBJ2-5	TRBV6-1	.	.	TGTGCCAGCAGCCCGAATTGGGCCCAAGAGACCCAGTACTTC	CASSPNWAQETQYF
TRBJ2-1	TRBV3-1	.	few	TGTGCCAGCAGCCCCAGGGCCCTCAGGGACAATGAGCAGTTCTTC	CASSPRALRDNEQFF
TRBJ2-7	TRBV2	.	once	TGTGCCTGCTGTTTGTGGTTTAACAGAAAAGGACACGGGACCTACGAGCAGTACTTC	CACCLWFNRKGHGTYEQYF
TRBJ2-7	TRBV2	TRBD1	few	TGTGCCAGCAGGACAGGGAACGAGCAGTACTTC	CASRTGNEQYF
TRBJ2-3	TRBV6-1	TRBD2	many	TGTGCCAGCAGCCAAGGGACTAGCGGCTACACAGATACGCAGTATTTT	CASSQGTSGYTDTQYF